This T cell receptor beta chain originates from a study of blood T cell repertoires in COVID-19. Across the study: Specimens from acute and convalescent COVID-19 originated in the United States, Italy and Spain.

Authors' methods: Amplifying reference gene primers gave estimates of nucleated cell counts. Sequencing was performed with immunoSEQ multiplex PCR; in TCRdb, only in-frame clones are kept and a portion is missing. V and J calls and clone size come straight from that table; D and trimming were deduced from the DNA. Counted here are approximately 160,000 clones, about 84% occurring once; the ten biggest clones make up 4.5% to 7.5%. Trimming took 1 base from V and 2 from J, leaving 20 bases between them. Germline lookup yields CDR1 SEHNR and CDR2 FQNEAQ (reference sequence). The CDR3 sequence is 18 residues long.

The source of this sequence is a man in his forties who had recovered from COVID-19. This rearrangement joins TRBV7-9 to TRBJ1-2, with D hard to call. Sequencing was done on a sample of PBMCs or T cells enriched from blood (not recorded which). Here the CDR3 reads CASSLGSREWGINYGYTF. CDR3 bases: TGTGCCAGCAGCTTAGGGAGCCGGGAATGGGGAATAAACTATGGCTACACCTTC.